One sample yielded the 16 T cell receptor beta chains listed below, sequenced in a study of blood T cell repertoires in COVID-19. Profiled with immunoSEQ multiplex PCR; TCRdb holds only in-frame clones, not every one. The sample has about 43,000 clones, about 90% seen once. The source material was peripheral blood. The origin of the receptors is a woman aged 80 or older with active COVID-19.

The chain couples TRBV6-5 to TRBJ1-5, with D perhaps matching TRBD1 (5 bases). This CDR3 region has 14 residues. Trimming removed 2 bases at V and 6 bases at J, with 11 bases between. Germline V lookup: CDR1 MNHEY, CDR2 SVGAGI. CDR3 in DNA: TGTGCCAGCAGTTACAGGGGCCTGGGTCAGCCCCAGCATTTT. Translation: CASSYRGLGQPQHF.

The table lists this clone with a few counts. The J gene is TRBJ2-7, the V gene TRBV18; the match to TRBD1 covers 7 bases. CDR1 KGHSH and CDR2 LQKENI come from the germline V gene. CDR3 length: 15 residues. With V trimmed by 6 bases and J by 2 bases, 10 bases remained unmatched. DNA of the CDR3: TGTGCCAGCTCGCCGGGACAGAAGAACCCCTACGAGCAGTACTTC. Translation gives CASSPGQKNPYEQYF.

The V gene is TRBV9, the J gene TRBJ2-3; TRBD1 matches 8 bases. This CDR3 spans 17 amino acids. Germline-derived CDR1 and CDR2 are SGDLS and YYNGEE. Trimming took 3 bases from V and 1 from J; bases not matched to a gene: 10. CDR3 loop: CASSATGAGSGTDTQYF. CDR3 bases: TGTGCCAGCAGCGCGACAGGGGCTGGTTCAGGCACAGATACGCAGTATTTT.

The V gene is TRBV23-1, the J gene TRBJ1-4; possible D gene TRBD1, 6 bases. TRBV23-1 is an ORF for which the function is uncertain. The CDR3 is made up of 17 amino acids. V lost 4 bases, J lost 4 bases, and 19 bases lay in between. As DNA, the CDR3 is TGCGCCAGCAGTCGACACAACCGGGACAAGAGTAATGAAAAACTGTTTTTT. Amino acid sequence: CASSRHNRDKSNEKLFF.

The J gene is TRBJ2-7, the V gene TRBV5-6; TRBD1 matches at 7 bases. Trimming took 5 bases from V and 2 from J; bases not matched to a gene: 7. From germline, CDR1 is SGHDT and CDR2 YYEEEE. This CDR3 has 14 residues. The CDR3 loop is CASRTRDSAYEQYF. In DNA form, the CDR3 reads TGTGCCAGCAGAACCCGGGACAGCGCCTACGAGCAGTACTTC.

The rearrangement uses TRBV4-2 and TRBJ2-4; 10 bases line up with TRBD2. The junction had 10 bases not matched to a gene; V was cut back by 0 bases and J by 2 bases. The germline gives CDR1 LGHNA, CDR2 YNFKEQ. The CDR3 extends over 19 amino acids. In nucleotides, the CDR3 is TGTGCCAGCAGCCAAGACCCATTTAGCGGGGGGTTTACCAAAAACATTCAGTACTTC. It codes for CASSQDPFSGGFTKNIQYF.

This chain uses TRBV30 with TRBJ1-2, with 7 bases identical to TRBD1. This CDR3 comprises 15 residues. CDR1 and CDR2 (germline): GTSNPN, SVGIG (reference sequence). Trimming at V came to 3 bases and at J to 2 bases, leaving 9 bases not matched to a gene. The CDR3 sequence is CAWRLQQGLNYGYTF. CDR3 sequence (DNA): TGTGCCTGGAGACTCCAACAGGGGCTAAACTATGGCTACACCTTC.

CDR3 nucleotides: TGTGCCTGGAGCCCCCACCCGAGAACTGGAAACACCATATATTTT. It is translated as CAWSPHPRTGNTIYF. The chain links TRBV30 to TRBJ1-3; D ambiguous. The CDR3 has 15 amino acids. V lost 3 bases and J lost 2, with 14 bases in between. Germline CDR1 is GTSNPN and CDR2 is SVGIG (reference sequence).

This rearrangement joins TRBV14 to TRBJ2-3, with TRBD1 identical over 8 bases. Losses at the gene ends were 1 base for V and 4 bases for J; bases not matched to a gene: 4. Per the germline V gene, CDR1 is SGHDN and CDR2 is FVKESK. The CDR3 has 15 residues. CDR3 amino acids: CASSQVGTGADTQYF. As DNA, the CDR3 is TGTGCCAGCAGCCAAGTTGGGACAGGCGCAGATACGCAGTATTTT.

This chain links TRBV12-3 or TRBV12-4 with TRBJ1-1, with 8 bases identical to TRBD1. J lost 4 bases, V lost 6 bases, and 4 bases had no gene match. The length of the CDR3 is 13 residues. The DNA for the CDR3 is TGTGCCAGCAGGGACAGGGAGGGCACTGAAGCTTTCTTT. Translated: CASRDREGTEAFF.

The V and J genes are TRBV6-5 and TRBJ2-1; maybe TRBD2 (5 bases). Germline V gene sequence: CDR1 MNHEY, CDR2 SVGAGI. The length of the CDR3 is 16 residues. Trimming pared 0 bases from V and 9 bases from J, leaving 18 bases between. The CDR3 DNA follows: TGTGCCAGCAGTTACTCTGGCAGTGGAGGTTTCAGTGAGCAGTTCTTC. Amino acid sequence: CASSYSGSGGFSEQFF.

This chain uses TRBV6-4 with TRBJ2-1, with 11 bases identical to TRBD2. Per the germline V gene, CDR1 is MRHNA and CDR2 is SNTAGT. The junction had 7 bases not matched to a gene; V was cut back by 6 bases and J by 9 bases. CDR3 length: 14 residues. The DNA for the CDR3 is TGTGCCAGCAGGCCTAGCGGGGGGTTCAGTGAGCAGTTCTTC. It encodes CASRPSGGFSEQFF.

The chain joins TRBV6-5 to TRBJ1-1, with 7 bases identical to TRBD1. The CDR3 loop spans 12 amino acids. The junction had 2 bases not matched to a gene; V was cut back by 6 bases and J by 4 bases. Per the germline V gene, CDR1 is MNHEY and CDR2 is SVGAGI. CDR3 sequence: CASRGTATEAFF. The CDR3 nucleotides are TGTGCCAGCAGGGGGACAGCCACTGAAGCTTTCTTT.

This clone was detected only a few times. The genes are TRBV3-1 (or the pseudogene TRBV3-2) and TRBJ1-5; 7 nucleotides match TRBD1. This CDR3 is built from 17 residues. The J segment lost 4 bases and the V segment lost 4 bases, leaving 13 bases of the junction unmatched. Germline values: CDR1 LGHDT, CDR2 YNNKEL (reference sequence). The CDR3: CASSPFPAGGQNQPQHF. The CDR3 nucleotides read TGTGCCAGCAGCCCCTTCCCAGCAGGGGGACAGAATCAGCCCCAGCATTTT.

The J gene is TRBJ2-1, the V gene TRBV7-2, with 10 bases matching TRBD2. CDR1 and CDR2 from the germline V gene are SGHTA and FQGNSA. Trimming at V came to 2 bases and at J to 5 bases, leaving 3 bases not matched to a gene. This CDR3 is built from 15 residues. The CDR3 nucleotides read TGTGCCAGCAGCTTAACTAGCGGGGTACACAATGAGCAGTTCTTC. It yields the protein CASSLTSGVHNEQFF.

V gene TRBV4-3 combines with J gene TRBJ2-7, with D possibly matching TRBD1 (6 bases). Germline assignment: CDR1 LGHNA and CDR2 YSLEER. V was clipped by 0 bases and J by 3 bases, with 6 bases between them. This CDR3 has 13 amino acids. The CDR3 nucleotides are TGCGCCAGCAGCCAAGAACAGGGCTACGAGCAGTACTTC. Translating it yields CASSQEQGYEQYF.